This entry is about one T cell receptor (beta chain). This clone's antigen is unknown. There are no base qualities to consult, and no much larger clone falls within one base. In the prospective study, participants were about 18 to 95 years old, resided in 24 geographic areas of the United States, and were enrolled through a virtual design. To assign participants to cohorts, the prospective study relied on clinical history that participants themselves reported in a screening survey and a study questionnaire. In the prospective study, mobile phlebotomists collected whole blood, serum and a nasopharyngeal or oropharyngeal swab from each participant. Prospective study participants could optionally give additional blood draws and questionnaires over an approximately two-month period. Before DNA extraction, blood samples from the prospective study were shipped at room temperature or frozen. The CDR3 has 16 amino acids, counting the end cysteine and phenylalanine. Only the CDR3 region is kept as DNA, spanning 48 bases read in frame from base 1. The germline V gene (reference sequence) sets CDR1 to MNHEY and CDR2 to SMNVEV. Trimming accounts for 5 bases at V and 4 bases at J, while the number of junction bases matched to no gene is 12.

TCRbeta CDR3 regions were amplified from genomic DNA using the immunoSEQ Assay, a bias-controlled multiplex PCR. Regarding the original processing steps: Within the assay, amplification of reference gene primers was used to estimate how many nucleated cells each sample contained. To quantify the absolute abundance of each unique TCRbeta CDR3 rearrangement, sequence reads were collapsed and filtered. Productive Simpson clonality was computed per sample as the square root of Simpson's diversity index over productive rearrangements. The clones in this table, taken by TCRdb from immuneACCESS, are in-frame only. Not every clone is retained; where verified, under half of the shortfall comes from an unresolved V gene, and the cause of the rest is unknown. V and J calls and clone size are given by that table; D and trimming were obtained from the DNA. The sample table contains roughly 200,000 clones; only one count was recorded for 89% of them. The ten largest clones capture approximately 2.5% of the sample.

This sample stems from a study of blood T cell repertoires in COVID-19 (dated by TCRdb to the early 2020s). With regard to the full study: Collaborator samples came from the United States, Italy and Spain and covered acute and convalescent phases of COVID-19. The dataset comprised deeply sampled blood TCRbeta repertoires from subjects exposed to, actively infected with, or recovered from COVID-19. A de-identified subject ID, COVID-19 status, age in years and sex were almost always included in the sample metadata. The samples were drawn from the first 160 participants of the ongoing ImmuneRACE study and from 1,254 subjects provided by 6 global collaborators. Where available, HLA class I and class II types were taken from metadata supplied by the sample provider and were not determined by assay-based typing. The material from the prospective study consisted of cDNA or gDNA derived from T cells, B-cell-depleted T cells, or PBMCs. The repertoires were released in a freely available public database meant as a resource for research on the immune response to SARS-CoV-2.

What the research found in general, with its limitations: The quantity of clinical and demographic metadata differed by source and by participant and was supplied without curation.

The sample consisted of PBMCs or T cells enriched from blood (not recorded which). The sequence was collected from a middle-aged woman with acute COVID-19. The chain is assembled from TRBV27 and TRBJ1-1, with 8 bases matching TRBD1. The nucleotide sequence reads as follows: TGTGCCAGCAGTCGACGGACAGGGAGCGGGGTCACTGAAGCTTTCTTT. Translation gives CASSRRTGSGVTEAFF.